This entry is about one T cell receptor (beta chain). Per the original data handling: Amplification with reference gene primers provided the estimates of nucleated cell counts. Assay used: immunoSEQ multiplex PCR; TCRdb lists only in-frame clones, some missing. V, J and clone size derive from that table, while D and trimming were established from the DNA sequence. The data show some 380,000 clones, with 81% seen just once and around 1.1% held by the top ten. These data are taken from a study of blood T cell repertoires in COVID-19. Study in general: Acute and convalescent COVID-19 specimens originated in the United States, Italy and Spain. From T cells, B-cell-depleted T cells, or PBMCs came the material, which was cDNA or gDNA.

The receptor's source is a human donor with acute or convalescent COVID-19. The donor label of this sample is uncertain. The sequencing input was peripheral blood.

The chain's CDR3 is CASSSRVTSGSRGTDTQYF. CDR3 DNA sequence: TGTGCCAGCAGCTCAAGGGTGACTAGCGGGAGTAGGGGCACAGATACGCAGTATTTT. V gene TRBV7-9 combines with J gene TRBJ2-3, with TRBD2 identical over 12 bases. The CDR3 runs 19 residues. CDR1 SEHNR and CDR2 FQNEAQ come from the germline V gene (reference sequence). The junction had 12 bases not matched to a gene; V was cut back by 4 bases and J by 1 base.